The rows below give T cell receptor beta chains drawn from one sample of a study of CD8 T cells in ankylosing spondylitis. TCRdb recomputed calls from the 5' RACE reads with MiXCR, one row per CDR3 protein. This sample has about 240,000 distinct CDR3 sequences, with around 7.8% found just once. Material for sequencing was blood, either unsorted or a sorted T cell fraction (not recorded which). The source is a male donor with ankylosing spondylitis or in good health (not recorded which). Both conserved end residues are part of each CDR3. Each record gives: clone size, J gene, D gene, V gene, CDR3 DNA, CDR3 protein. The D gene is left open where the match is weak. Clone size is not always given. Where it is, it says once, few, many or a class for expanded clones.

few,TRBJ2-7,TRBD2,TRBV7-2,TGTGCCAGCAGCGGGCAAGCGGGAGGCACCTACGAGCAGTACTTC,CASSGQAGGTYEQYF
many,TRBJ2-2,.,TRBV2,TGTGCCAGCAGTGACCGACGGGGGACCGGGGAGCTGTTTTTT,CASSDRRGTGELFF
few,TRBJ1-6,.,TRBV7-6,TGTGCCAGCAGCTCGTCGACAGGCTATAATTCACCCCTCCACTTT,CASSSSTGYNSPLHF
many,TRBJ2-2,.,TRBV7-6,TGTGCCAGCAGCGCTCAGGGGAGGGGTAACACCGGGGAGCTGTTTTTT,CASSAQGRGNTGELFF
few,TRBJ2-5,TRBD2,TRBV20-1,TGCAGTGCCCCGGGACTAGTAAAAGAGACCCAGTACTTC,CSAPGLVKETQYF
many,TRBJ1-2,.,TRBV18,TGTGCCAGCTCCCGACAGGAAGCTAACTATGGCTACACCTTC,CASSRQEANYGYTF
few,TRBJ2-2,.,TRBV5-1,TGCGCCAGCAGCTTGGCCCCCCGGGGTGAAATCGGGGAGCTGTTTTTT,CASSLAPRGEIGELFF
many,TRBJ2-7,TRBD2,TRBV20-1,TGCAGTGCTAGAGATGGGACTAGCGGGGCGACGAGCTCCTACGAGCAGTACTTC,CSARDGTSGATSSYEQYF
many,TRBJ1-1,.,TRBV20-1,TGCAGTGCTACGGCCCGTAAGAACACTGAAGCTTTCTTT,CSATARKNTEAFF
many,TRBJ2-2,.,TRBV5-1,TGCGCCAGCAGCCCGGACGGAAACACCGGGGAGCTGTTTTTT,CASSPDGNTGELFF
many,TRBJ2-7,TRBD2,TRBV20-1,TGCAGTGCTAGACCCCTAAGGAGCGGGAGAGTCGAGCAGTACTTC,CSARPLRSGRVEQYF
many,TRBJ2-7,.,TRBV28,TGTGCCACCAAAGAGGGACATTCCCACGAGCAGTACTTC,CATKEGHSHEQYF
many,TRBJ2-6,.,TRBV24-1,TGTGCCACCAGTGACTGGCGGGGTGGGGCCAACGTCCTGACTTTC,CATSDWRGGANVLTF
few,TRBJ2-2,TRBD2,TRBV7-2,TGTGCCAGCAGCTTGGGACTAGCGGGAGTGGGCACCGGGGAGCTGTTTTTT,CASSLGLAGVGTGELFF
many,TRBJ2-1,TRBD2,TRBV20-1,TGCAGTGCTACGGTTGGACTAGCGGGAGTGCAGTTCTTC,CSATVGLAGVQFF
many,TRBJ1-5,.,TRBV2,TGTGCCAGCGCTTTGGATTATAGCAATCAGCCCCAGCATTTT,CASALDYSNQPQHF
many,TRBJ1-2,TRBD1,TRBV6-5,TGTGCCAGCAGTTACGCAGGGGGGGGCTATGGCTACACCTTC,CASSYAGGGYGYTF
many,TRBJ2-2,.,TRBV11-2,TGTGCCAGCAGCTTCATCCAGGGACACCCGTCAAACACCGGGGAGCTGTTTTTT,CASSFIQGHPSNTGELFF
many,TRBJ2-7,.,TRBV6-2/TRBV6-3,TGTGCCAGCAGTTACCGGGACTTCGCCATGGGGGAGCAGTACTTC,CASSYRDFAMGEQYF
.,TRBJ2-7,.,TRBV7-9,TGTGCCAGCAGCACAAGGAGGGCAGGGAGTAACGAGCAGTACTTC,CASSTRRAGSNEQYF
few,TRBJ1-6,.,TRBV7-2,TGTGCCAGCAGCCCGGCCCCTAATTCACCCCTCCACTTT,CASSPAPNSPLHF
few,TRBJ2-3,.,TRBV7-3,TGTGCCAGCAGCGCTGATCCGGGCACAGATACGCAGTATTTT,CASSADPGTDTQYF
few,TRBJ2-1,TRBD1,TRBV18,TGTGCCAGCTCAAAGACAGGGGCCCCCTACAATGAGCAGTTCTTC,CASSKTGAPYNEQFF
many,TRBJ2-3,TRBD2,TRBV4-2,TGTGCCAGCAGCCAAGGGGGACTAGCGAGCACAGATACGCAGTATTTT,CASSQGGLASTDTQYF
many,TRBJ1-1,.,TRBV7-9,TGTGCCAGCAGCTTAGGGGGCGGGGGGATGAACACTGAAGCTTTCTTT,CASSLGGGGMNTEAFF
many,TRBJ2-3,TRBD1,TRBV27,TGTGCCAGCAGTTTATCATTTGGGGGACAGGTCCTCACAGATACGCAGTATTTT,CASSLSFGGQVLTDTQYF
.,TRBJ2-5,.,TRBV5-1,TGCGCCAGCAGCTTTGACAGTGCGAGGGAGACCCAGTACTTC,CASSFDSARETQYF
many,TRBJ1-5,.,TRBV12-3/TRBV12-4,TGTGCCAGCAGTTTACTGGGCAGGGAAGGTCAGCCCCAGCATTTT,CASSLLGREGQPQHF
many,TRBJ2-3,TRBD1,TRBV5-1,TGCGCCAGCAGCGCCGACAGGGGAACCGTCACAGATACGCAGTATTTT,CASSADRGTVTDTQYF
many,TRBJ2-3,.,TRBV6-2/TRBV6-3,TGTGCCAGCAGTTACTCGAGAGTATCAGATACGCAGTATTTT,CASSYSRVSDTQYF
.,TRBJ1-4,TRBD1,TRBV7-6,TGTGCCAGCAGCCCGGACAGGGGGCGAGCTGAAAAACTGTTTTTT,CASSPDRGRAEKLFF
many,TRBJ1-1,.,TRBV5-1,TGCGCCAGCAGCTTGGGATCTGAAGCTTTCTTT,CASSLGSEAFF
few,TRBJ2-7,.,TRBV11-1,TGTGCCAGCAGCTTAGTGGGGGACTTTTACGAGCAGTACTTC,CASSLVGDFYEQYF